Here is one T cell receptor (beta chain) with its context. In the same sample, other DNA sequences code for this CDR3. These data originate in a study of blood T cell repertoires in COVID-19. The wider study: COVID-19 samples, acute and convalescent, were from the United States, Italy and Spain. The analysed material was cDNA or gDNA that came from T cells, B-cell-depleted T cells, or PBMCs.

Germline V lookup: CDR1 LGHDT, CDR2 YNNKEL (reference sequence). V was trimmed by 4 bases and J by 5 bases, leaving 5 bases between them. There are 11 residues in the CDR3. The repertoire was sequenced with immunoSEQ multiplex PCR; TCRdb's copy has only in-frame clones and lacks some. The sample includes about 130,000 clones, about 80% of them seen just once. Input material: peripheral blood. This sequence joins TRBV3-1 (or the pseudogene TRBV3-2) and TRBJ2-5, with D unresolved. This TCR came from a woman aged 80 or older with acute or convalescent COVID-19. In nucleotides, the CDR3 is TGTGCCAGCAGCCTCCGGGAGACCCAGTACTTC. This encodes CASSLRETQYF.